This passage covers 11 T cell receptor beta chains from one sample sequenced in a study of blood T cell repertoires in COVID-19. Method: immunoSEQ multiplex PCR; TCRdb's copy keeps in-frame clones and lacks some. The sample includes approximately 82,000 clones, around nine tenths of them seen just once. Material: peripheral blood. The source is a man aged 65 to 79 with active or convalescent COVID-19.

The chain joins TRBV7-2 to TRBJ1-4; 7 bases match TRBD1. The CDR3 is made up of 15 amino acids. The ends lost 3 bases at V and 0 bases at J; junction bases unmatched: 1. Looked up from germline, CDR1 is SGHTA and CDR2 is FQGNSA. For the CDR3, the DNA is TGTGCCAGCAGCTTGCAGGGGGCAACTAATGAAAAACTGTTTTTT. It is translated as CASSLQGATNEKLFF.

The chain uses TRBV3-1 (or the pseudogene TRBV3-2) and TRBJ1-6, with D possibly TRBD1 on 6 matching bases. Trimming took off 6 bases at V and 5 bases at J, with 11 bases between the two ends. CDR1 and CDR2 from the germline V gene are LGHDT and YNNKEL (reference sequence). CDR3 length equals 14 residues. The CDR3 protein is CASSRTVDNSPLHF. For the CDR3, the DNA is TGTGCCAGCAGTCGGACAGTCGATAATTCACCCCTCCACTTT.

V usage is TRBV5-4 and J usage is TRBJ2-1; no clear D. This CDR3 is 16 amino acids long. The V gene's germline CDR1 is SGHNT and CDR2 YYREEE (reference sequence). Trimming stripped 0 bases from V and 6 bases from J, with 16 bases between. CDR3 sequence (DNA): TGTGCCAGCAGCTTGGTTGTGGCTAGATCCGGCAATGAGCAGTTCTTC. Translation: CASSLVVARSGNEQFF.

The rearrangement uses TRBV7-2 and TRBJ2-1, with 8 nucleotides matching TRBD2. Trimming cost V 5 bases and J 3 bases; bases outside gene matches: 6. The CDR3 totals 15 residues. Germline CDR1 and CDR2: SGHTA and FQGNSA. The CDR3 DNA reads TGTGCCAGCAGCCCCAACAGCGGGAGCTACAATGAGCAGTTCTTC. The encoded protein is CASSPNSGSYNEQFF.

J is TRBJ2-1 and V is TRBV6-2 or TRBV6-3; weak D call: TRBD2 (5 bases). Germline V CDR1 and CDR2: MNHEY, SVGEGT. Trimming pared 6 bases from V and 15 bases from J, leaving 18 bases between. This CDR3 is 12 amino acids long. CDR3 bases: TGTGCCAGCAGCGATGGACCCCGGGAACTGTTCTTC. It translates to CASSDGPRELFF.

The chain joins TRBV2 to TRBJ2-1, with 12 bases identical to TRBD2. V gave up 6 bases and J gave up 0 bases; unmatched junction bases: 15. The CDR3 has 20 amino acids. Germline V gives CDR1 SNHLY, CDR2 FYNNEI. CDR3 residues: CASRPRLAGGSQSSYNEQFF. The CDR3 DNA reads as TGTGCCAGCAGGCCCCGTCTAGCGGGAGGGTCCCAATCCTCCTACAATGAGCAGTTCTTC. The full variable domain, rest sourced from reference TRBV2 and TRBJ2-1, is EPEVTQTPSHQVTQMGQEVILRCVPISNHLYFYWYRQILGQKVEFLVSFYNNEISEKSEIFDDQFSVERPDGSNFTLKIRSTKLEDSAMYFCASRPRLAGGSQSSYNEQFFGPGTRLTVL.

The DNA for the CDR3 is TGTGCCACCGAAGGACAGGGGGGTACCGGGGAGCTGTTTTTT. Amino acids: CATEGQGGTGELFF. The genes are TRBV24-1 and TRBJ2-2; 10 nucleotides match TRBD1. The CDR3 is made up of 14 amino acids. Per the germline V gene, CDR1 is KGHDR and CDR2 is SFDVKD. V dropped 9 bases and J dropped 5; count of bases not matched to a gene: 5.

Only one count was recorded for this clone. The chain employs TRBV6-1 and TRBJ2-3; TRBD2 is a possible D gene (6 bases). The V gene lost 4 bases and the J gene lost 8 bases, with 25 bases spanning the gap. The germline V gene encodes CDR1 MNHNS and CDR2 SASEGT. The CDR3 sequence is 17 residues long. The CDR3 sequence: CASSVLAPDGGLATQYF. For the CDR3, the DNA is TGTGCCAGCAGTGTGCTGGCGCCTGACGGGGGTTTGGCTACGCAGTATTTT.

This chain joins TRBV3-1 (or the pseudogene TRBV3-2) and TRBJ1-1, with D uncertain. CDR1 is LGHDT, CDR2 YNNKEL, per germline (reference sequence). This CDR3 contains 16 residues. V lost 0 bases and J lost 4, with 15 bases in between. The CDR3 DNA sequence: TGTGCCAGCAGCCAAGAAGGGCGGACGAGGGCCACTGAAGCTTTCTTT. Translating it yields CASSQEGRTRATEAFF.

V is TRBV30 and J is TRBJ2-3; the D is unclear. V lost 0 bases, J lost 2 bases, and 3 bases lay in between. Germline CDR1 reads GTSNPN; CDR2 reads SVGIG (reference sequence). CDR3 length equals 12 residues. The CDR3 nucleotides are TGTGCCTGGAGTGTCTCCACAGATACGCAGTATTTT. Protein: CAWSVSTDTQYF.

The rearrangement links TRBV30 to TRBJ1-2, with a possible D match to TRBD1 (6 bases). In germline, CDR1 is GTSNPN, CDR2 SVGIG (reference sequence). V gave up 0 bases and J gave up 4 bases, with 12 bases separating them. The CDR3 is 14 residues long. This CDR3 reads CAWSVPGQPYGYTF. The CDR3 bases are TGTGCCTGGAGTGTCCCCGGACAGCCCTATGGCTACACCTTC.